The entry below describes one TCR beta chain. CDR1 and CDR2 from the germline V gene are SEHNR and FQNEAQ (reference sequence). Trimming stripped 2 bases from V and 6 bases from J, with 5 bases between. This CDR3 comprises 12 residues. This record comes from a study of control samples from healthy donors and cancer patients. Clones were read by immunoSEQ multiplex PCR, and TCRdb kept only the in-frame ones, dropping some. Of 130,000 or so clones in the sample, 90% to 95% were seen once. The TCR comes from a middle-aged man in good health. The sample consisted of blood. The J gene is TRBJ1-5, the V gene TRBV7-9; D remains ambiguous. The CDR3 protein is CASSLPLQPQHF. CDR3 nucleotides: TGTGCCAGCAGCTTACCCCTTCAGCCCCAGCATTTT.